The rows below give T cell receptor beta chains drawn from one sample of a study of identical twins. TCRdb re-called the 5' RACE reads with MiXCR, one entry per CDR3 protein. Among a few hundred thousand distinct CDR3 sequences, 9.6% were seen once, and the ten largest hold approximately 3.2%. This sample also appeared in a second study, on yellow fever vaccine responses in identical twins.

Sequenced sample: PBMCs. These receptors all stem from a woman younger than 35 in good health. Each CDR3 is given with its conserved first and last residue. D genes are given only for firm matches. Part of the rows lack a size; the others show once, few, many or a class for expanded clones.

cdr3_aa: CSARGWDTGELFF; cdr3_nt: TGCAGCGCCCGAGGGTGGGACACCGGGGAGCTGTTTTTT; j_call: TRBJ2-2; cdr3_length: 13; d_call: NA; clone_size: NA; v_call: TRBV29-1
cdr3_aa: CASTFGRVGGDEQFF; cdr3_nt: TGTGCCAGCACCTTCGGTCGGGTAGGGGGCGATGAGCAGTTCTTC; j_call: TRBJ2-1; cdr3_length: 15; d_call: TRBD1; clone_size: many; v_call: TRBV6-2/TRBV6-3
cdr3_aa: CSARAFSGRSADTQYF; cdr3_nt: TGCAGTGCTAGAGCCTTTAGCGGGAGGAGCGCAGATACGCAGTATTTT; j_call: TRBJ2-3; cdr3_length: 16; d_call: TRBD2; clone_size: NA; v_call: TRBV20-1
cdr3_aa: CASSLGGYNYNEQFF; cdr3_nt: TGTGCCAGCAGCTTAGGAGGCTACAACTACAATGAGCAGTTCTTC; j_call: TRBJ2-1; cdr3_length: 15; d_call: NA; clone_size: many; v_call: TRBV11-2
cdr3_aa: CASSYSRELGEQYF; cdr3_nt: TGTGCCAGCAGTTACTCCAGGGAATTGGGCGAGCAGTACTTC; j_call: TRBJ2-7; cdr3_length: 14; d_call: NA; clone_size: NA; v_call: TRBV6-5
cdr3_aa: CSASERVEQYF; cdr3_nt: TGCAGTGCTAGCGAAAGGGTCGAGCAGTACTTC; j_call: TRBJ2-7; cdr3_length: 11; d_call: NA; clone_size: NA; v_call: TRBV20-1
cdr3_aa: CASSFSADYQETQYF; cdr3_nt: TGCGCCAGCAGCTTCTCAGCTGACTACCAAGAGACCCAGTACTTC; j_call: TRBJ2-5; cdr3_length: 15; d_call: NA; clone_size: NA; v_call: TRBV5-1
cdr3_aa: CASSQLGVSYEQYF; cdr3_nt: TGTGCCAGCAGCCAATTGGGGGTGTCCTACGAGCAGTACTTC; j_call: TRBJ2-7; cdr3_length: 14; d_call: NA; clone_size: few; v_call: TRBV3-1
cdr3_aa: CASSVDPAGGPENIQYF; cdr3_nt: TGTGCCAGCAGCGTAGACCCAGCGGGGGGGCCCGAAAACATTCAGTACTTC; j_call: TRBJ2-4; cdr3_length: 17; d_call: TRBD2; clone_size: few; v_call: TRBV9
cdr3_aa: CASSRDVAIRSSPLHF; cdr3_nt: TGTGCCAGCAGCAGGGACGTCGCTATTCGGTCTTCACCCCTCCACTTT; j_call: TRBJ1-6; cdr3_length: 16; d_call: NA; clone_size: many; v_call: TRBV5-5
cdr3_aa: CASSLLGDSHNEQFF; cdr3_nt: TGTGCCAGCAGCCTCCTGGGAGATAGTCACAATGAGCAGTTCTTC; j_call: TRBJ2-1; cdr3_length: 15; d_call: NA; clone_size: few; v_call: TRBV7-6
cdr3_aa: CATRGQTSSYNEQFF; cdr3_nt: TGTGCCACCCGGGGACAGACTAGCTCCTACAATGAGCAGTTCTTC; j_call: TRBJ2-1; cdr3_length: 15; d_call: NA; clone_size: many; v_call: TRBV6-2/TRBV6-3
cdr3_aa: CASSNSSEQFF; cdr3_nt: TGTGCCAGCAGCAATTCAAGTGAGCAGTTCTTC; j_call: TRBJ2-1; cdr3_length: 11; d_call: NA; clone_size: once; v_call: TRBV21-1
cdr3_aa: CASSYSQAYEQYF; cdr3_nt: TGTGCCAGCAGTTACTCGCAGGCCTACGAGCAGTACTTC; j_call: TRBJ2-7; cdr3_length: 13; d_call: NA; clone_size: NA; v_call: TRBV6-5
cdr3_aa: CSGGTSGAETQYF; cdr3_nt: TGCAGCGGTGGGACTAGCGGTGCAGAGACCCAGTACTTC; j_call: TRBJ2-5; cdr3_length: 13; d_call: TRBD2; clone_size: many; v_call: TRBV29-1
cdr3_aa: CASSLSPERTDTQYF; cdr3_nt: TGTGCCAGCAGCTTAAGCCCAGAAAGGACAGATACGCAGTATTTT; j_call: TRBJ2-3; cdr3_length: 15; d_call: NA; clone_size: few; v_call: TRBV7-3
cdr3_aa: CASGQGLLSWNQPQHF; cdr3_nt: TGTGCCAGCGGACAGGGTTTGTTAAGTTGGAATCAGCCCCAGCATTTT; j_call: TRBJ1-5; cdr3_length: 16; d_call: TRBD1; clone_size: few; v_call: TRBV28
cdr3_aa: CAISESASGYQETQYF; cdr3_nt: TGTGCCATCAGTGAGTCGGCTAGCGGGTACCAAGAGACCCAGTACTTC; j_call: TRBJ2-5; cdr3_length: 16; d_call: TRBD2; clone_size: NA; v_call: TRBV10-3
cdr3_aa: CASKLGLNTGELFF; cdr3_nt: TGTGCCAGCAAACTAGGGTTGAACACCGGGGAGCTGTTTTTT; j_call: TRBJ2-2; cdr3_length: 14; d_call: NA; clone_size: many; v_call: TRBV12-3/TRBV12-4
cdr3_aa: CASSFPSGTYNEQFF; cdr3_nt: TGTGCCAGCAGTTTTCCTAGCGGAACCTACAATGAGCAGTTCTTC; j_call: TRBJ2-1; cdr3_length: 15; d_call: TRBD2; clone_size: NA; v_call: TRBV12-3/TRBV12-4
cdr3_aa: CASRRGLAGGPPPNEQFF; cdr3_nt: TGTGCCAGTAGACGAGGACTAGCGGGAGGACCGCCCCCCAATGAGCAGTTCTTC; j_call: TRBJ2-1; cdr3_length: 18; d_call: TRBD2; clone_size: NA; v_call: TRBV19
cdr3_aa: CASSSTGDNEQFF; cdr3_nt: TGTGCCAGCAGCTCCACCGGGGACAATGAGCAGTTCTTC; j_call: TRBJ2-1; cdr3_length: 13; d_call: NA; clone_size: NA; v_call: TRBV27
cdr3_aa: CASSPGLAGGGEQFF; cdr3_nt: TGTGCCAGCAGTCCGGGACTAGCGGGAGGAGGGGAGCAGTTCTTC; j_call: TRBJ2-1; cdr3_length: 15; d_call: TRBD2; clone_size: many; v_call: TRBV3-1
cdr3_aa: CSANRGPGEKLFF; cdr3_nt: TGCAGTGCTAACCGGGGCCCAGGTGAAAAACTGTTTTTT; j_call: TRBJ1-4; cdr3_length: 13; d_call: NA; clone_size: NA; v_call: TRBV20-1
cdr3_aa: CASSQDRYRGPSYNEQFF; cdr3_nt: TGCGCCAGCAGCCAAGATCGTTACAGGGGGCCCTCCTACAATGAGCAGTTCTTC; j_call: TRBJ2-1; cdr3_length: 18; d_call: TRBD1; clone_size: few; v_call: TRBV4-3
cdr3_aa: CASSQVDGGSEQYF; cdr3_nt: TGTGCCAGCAGCCAAGTGGACGGAGGGTCGGAGCAGTACTTC; j_call: TRBJ2-7; cdr3_length: 14; d_call: NA; clone_size: many; v_call: TRBV3-1
cdr3_aa: CASSLARLAESSYEQYF; cdr3_nt: TGTGCCAGCAGCTTAGCGAGGCTAGCGGAGAGCTCCTACGAGCAGTACTTC; j_call: TRBJ2-7; cdr3_length: 17; d_call: TRBD2; clone_size: NA; v_call: TRBV11-1
cdr3_aa: CSATGTSGGRSYEQYF; cdr3_nt: TGCAGTGCTACCGGGACTAGCGGGGGCCGCTCCTACGAGCAGTACTTC; j_call: TRBJ2-7; cdr3_length: 16; d_call: TRBD2; clone_size: NA; v_call: TRBV20-1
cdr3_aa: CASSSVRQGAWEQFF; cdr3_nt: TGTGCCAGCAGTTCGGTTAGACAGGGGGCTTGGGAGCAGTTCTTC; j_call: TRBJ2-1; cdr3_length: 15; d_call: TRBD1; clone_size: NA; v_call: TRBV12-3/TRBV12-4
cdr3_aa: CAWSRGLGSYNEQFF; cdr3_nt: TGTGCCTGGAGTAGGGGACTAGGCTCCTACAATGAGCAGTTCTTC; j_call: TRBJ2-1; cdr3_length: 15; d_call: TRBD2; clone_size: NA; v_call: TRBV30